The rows below give T cell receptor beta chains drawn from one sample of a study of T cells in Graves' hyperthyroidism and ophthalmopathy. TCRdb independently ran MiXCR on the multiplex PCR reads; one entry per CDR3 protein. The sample consists of approximately 640,000 distinct CDR3 sequences, roughly 45% of them appearing once. The source material was peripheral blood or thyroid tissue (not recorded which). All receptors come from an adult man with Graves' disease, either hyperthyroidism or ophthalmopathy (not recorded which). CDR3s include the opening cysteine and the closing phenylalanine or tryptophan. A D gene is named only where the DNA matches it firmly. Clone size, where shown, is once, few, many, or a class for clones that have expanded.

J gene: TRBJ1-4; clone size: few; D gene: .; V gene: TRBV12-3/TRBV12-4; CDR3 DNA: TGTGCCAGCACCCCGACAGCGACAAATGAAAAACTGTTTTTT; CDR3 protein: CASTPTATNEKLFF
J gene: TRBJ2-7; clone size: .; D gene: TRBD2; V gene: TRBV7-9; CDR3 DNA: TGTGCCAGCAGCGGTGCCGGGACTAGCGGATACGAGCAGTACTTC; CDR3 protein: CASSGAGTSGYEQYF
J gene: TRBJ2-2; clone size: few; D gene: TRBD2; V gene: TRBV9; CDR3 DNA: TGTGCCAGCAGCATTACTAGCGGGGGAAGGGACGGGGAGCTGTTTTTT; CDR3 protein: CASSITSGGRDGELFF
J gene: TRBJ1-4; clone size: many; D gene: .; V gene: TRBV12-3/TRBV12-4; CDR3 DNA: TGTGCCAGCAGTCGGGGCAGGGAGGAAGAAAAACTGTTTTTT; CDR3 protein: CASSRGREEEKLFF
J gene: TRBJ1-1; clone size: .; D gene: TRBD1; V gene: TRBV7-9; CDR3 DNA: TGTGCCAGCAGCTTCGACAGGGGGCGAGGGGACACTGAAGCTTTCTTT; CDR3 protein: CASSFDRGRGDTEAFF
J gene: TRBJ2-7; clone size: .; D gene: .; V gene: TRBV12-3/TRBV12-4; CDR3 DNA: TGTGCCAGCAGTCCTCTAGGGAACTACGAGCAGTACTTC; CDR3 protein: CASSPLGNYEQYF
J gene: TRBJ2-7; clone size: .; D gene: .; V gene: TRBV7-3; CDR3 DNA: TGTGCCAGCAGCCAAGGCCCTTTTTACGAGCAGTACTTC; CDR3 protein: CASSQGPFYEQYF
J gene: TRBJ1-4; clone size: many; D gene: .; V gene: TRBV7-2; CDR3 DNA: TGTGCCAGCAGCTTAGAGTCGGGTGAAAAACTGTTTTTT; CDR3 protein: CASSLESGEKLFF
J gene: TRBJ1-2; clone size: .; D gene: .; V gene: TRBV2; CDR3 DNA: TGTGCCAGCAGACCGGCAGGATTAGACTATGGCTACACCTTC; CDR3 protein: CASRPAGLDYGYTF
J gene: TRBJ2-7; clone size: .; D gene: .; V gene: TRBV5-1; CDR3 DNA: TGCGCCAGCAGCTCCGGGATGTCAGGGCAGTACTTC; CDR3 protein: CASSSGMSGQYF
J gene: TRBJ1-6; clone size: .; D gene: .; V gene: TRBV29-1; CDR3 DNA: TGCAGCGTTGAGGAGGGGAATAATTCACCCCTCCACTTT; CDR3 protein: CSVEEGNNSPLHF
J gene: TRBJ1-2; clone size: few; D gene: TRBD1; V gene: TRBV6-6; CDR3 DNA: TGTGCCAGCGCGGGGACAGTCTATGGCTACACCTTC; CDR3 protein: CASAGTVYGYTF
J gene: TRBJ1-5; clone size: many; D gene: .; V gene: TRBV7-8; CDR3 DNA: TGTGCCAGCAGCCATACCGGGGCTCAGCCCCAGCATTTT; CDR3 protein: CASSHTGAQPQHF
J gene: TRBJ1-5; clone size: many; D gene: .; V gene: TRBV25-1; CDR3 DNA: TGTGCCAGCAGCTCTAGGGAGAGGTGGACCGTAGAGCCCCAGCATTTT; CDR3 protein: CASSSRERWTVEPQHF
J gene: TRBJ2-7; clone size: many; D gene: .; V gene: TRBV7-9; CDR3 DNA: TGTGCCAGCAGCTCGTCCCCGGTCCTCCACTACGAGCAGTACTTC; CDR3 protein: CASSSSPVLHYEQYF
J gene: TRBJ1-5; clone size: few; D gene: .; V gene: TRBV19; CDR3 DNA: TGTGCCAGTAGTGGTCCCGGGGATAGCGGGCTCTATAGCAATCAGCCCCAGCATTTT; CDR3 protein: CASSGPGDSGLYSNQPQHF
J gene: TRBJ1-2; clone size: .; D gene: .; V gene: TRBV9; CDR3 DNA: TGTGCCAGCAGCGTAGAAGGAGGCGACTATGGCTACACCTTC; CDR3 protein: CASSVEGGDYGYTF
J gene: TRBJ1-3; clone size: many; D gene: .; V gene: TRBV15; CDR3 DNA: TGTGCCACCAGCCGGGACCGTAACTCTGGAAACACCATATATTTT; CDR3 protein: CATSRDRNSGNTIYF
J gene: TRBJ2-2; clone size: .; D gene: .; V gene: TRBV12-3/TRBV12-4; CDR3 DNA: TGTGCCGCCACAGGAGGCGGGGAGCTGTTTTTT; CDR3 protein: CAATGGGELFF
J gene: TRBJ1-6; clone size: .; D gene: .; V gene: TRBV20-1; CDR3 DNA: TGCAGTGCTAGAGATGAGCTCTCCTATAATTCACCCCTCCACTTT; CDR3 protein: CSARDELSYNSPLHF
J gene: TRBJ2-5; clone size: .; D gene: .; V gene: TRBV24-1; CDR3 DNA: TGTGCCACCAGTGGGCCCACTGAGGAGACCCTCTACTTC; CDR3 protein: CATSGPTEETLYF
J gene: TRBJ1-6; clone size: .; D gene: .; V gene: TRBV9; CDR3 DNA: TGTGCCAGCAGCCAAGATCAATGGGGTAATTCACCCCTCCACTTT; CDR3 protein: CASSQDQWGNSPLHF
J gene: TRBJ1-2; clone size: .; D gene: .; V gene: TRBV29-1; CDR3 DNA: TGCAGCGTCGACAATAGGGGTGGGGGCGGCTACACCTTC; CDR3 protein: CSVDNRGGGGYTF
J gene: TRBJ1-2; clone size: few; D gene: .; V gene: TRBV7-9; CDR3 DNA: TGTGCCAGCAGCTTAGAGGCAGGGCCCAACTATGGCTACACCTTC; CDR3 protein: CASSLEAGPNYGYTF
J gene: TRBJ2-5; clone size: few; D gene: TRBD2; V gene: TRBV20-1; CDR3 DNA: TGCAGTGCTGTACTAGCGGGCCAAGAGACCCAGTACTTC; CDR3 protein: CSAVLAGQETQYF
J gene: TRBJ2-5; clone size: few; D gene: .; V gene: TRBV24-1; CDR3 DNA: TGTGCCACCGGTGATTGGACGTCTCCCGAGACCCAGTACTTC; CDR3 protein: CATGDWTSPETQYF
J gene: TRBJ1-2; clone size: .; D gene: TRBD1; V gene: TRBV7-6; CDR3 DNA: TGTGCCAGCAGCGCCGACAGGGGGACTACCGTTAACTATGGCTACACCTTC; CDR3 protein: CASSADRGTTVNYGYTF
J gene: TRBJ1-4; clone size: .; D gene: .; V gene: TRBV5-1; CDR3 DNA: TGCGCCAGCAGCTTGGTAGGGAGCCTGAATGAAAAACTGTTTTTT; CDR3 protein: CASSLVGSLNEKLFF
J gene: TRBJ1-3; clone size: .; D gene: .; V gene: TRBV29-1; CDR3 DNA: TGCGGGTTTTCCGGGACTCTAAACACCATATATTTT; CDR3 protein: CGFSGTLNTIYF
J gene: TRBJ2-7; clone size: few; D gene: TRBD2; V gene: TRBV15; CDR3 DNA: TGTGCCAGCAGCTACGGGACTAGCGGGCTCTACGAGCAGTACTTC; CDR3 protein: CASSYGTSGLYEQYF
J gene: TRBJ2-7; clone size: .; D gene: .; V gene: TRBV2; CDR3 DNA: TGTGCCAGCAGTTACGTTGGGACGGCGGGCTACGAGCAGTACTTC; CDR3 protein: CASSYVGTAGYEQYF
J gene: TRBJ1-1; clone size: .; D gene: .; V gene: TRBV2; CDR3 DNA: TGTGCCAGCAACATCGGGACGTTGAACACTGAAGCTTTCTTT; CDR3 protein: CASNIGTLNTEAFF
J gene: TRBJ2-7; clone size: few; D gene: .; V gene: TRBV5-1; CDR3 DNA: TGCGCCAGCAGCATCGACCGGGGCGAGCAGTACTTC; CDR3 protein: CASSIDRGEQYF